Given below is one T cell receptor (beta chain) in context. This receptor's antigen is unknown. No base qualities exist here, and no much larger clone lies one base off it. These data originate in a study of a mutant IDH1 vaccine in newly diagnosed glioma (dated by TCRdb to the early 2020s). In the study overall: Vaccination began 4-6 weeks after radiotherapy alone, or alongside temozolomide cycles in the chemotherapy-containing groups. Of the 32 patients who were treated, approximately 62% were male and around 40% were female, and the mean age was roughly 40 years. Prior to enrollment, patients had been given standard therapy consisting of radiotherapy alone, temozolomide alone, or radiochemotherapy with temozolomide, with the combination given to most patients. The week-35 safety follow-up was designated visit V12, and the week-47 end of study was designated visit V13. Peripheral blood samples were drawn at six visits, namely V03 (baseline), V05, V07, V10, V12 and V13. Longitudinal TCRB deep sequencing was done for 25 to 30 treated patients, wherever samples were available for exploratory analyses.

The library was made by the immunoSEQ multiplex PCR assay. Rearranged TCR beta chain sequences were amplified using the hsTCRB Kit according to the manufacturer's protocol. TCRB libraries were sequenced on an Illumina MiSeq. Per the authors' processing: The proprietary platform of the kit vendor was used for demultiplexing, trimming and gene mapping. The source is immuneACCESS, and TCRdb retained only in-frame sequences with V and J called. Part of the clones is not carried over; for the studies checked, unresolved V genes explain less than half of this, and the remainder is unexplained. D and trimming were read from the DNA, whereas the V and J calls and clone size are those reported in that table. The sample table contains 40,000 or so clones; only one count was recorded for around 82% of them. The ten largest clones capture around 19% of the sample. The study at large found these results: Immune responses induced by the vaccine were seen in about 93% of patients across multiple MHC alleles. Pseudoprogression seemed to be unrelated to changes in the top peripheral T cell clonotypes found by TCRB sequencing. The authors noted that analyses of patient blood samples could not be reproduced because of sample limitations. PBMC samples for TCRB deep sequencing were selected based on availability.

From the germline V gene, CDR1 is SGHRS and CDR2 is YFSETQ. V was cut back by 2 bases and J by 3 bases, leaving a gap of 18 bases between them. The CDR3 contains 16 residues, cysteine and phenylalanine counted. The only DNA kept is the CDR3, 48 bases in frame from the first base. The meaning of the sample's time point label: week 47, end of study. Each vaccine dose, consisting of 300 ug of a 20-mer mutant IDH1 peptide in Montanide, was administered subcutaneously with topical imiquimod. Patients were given eight vaccinations, in weeks 1, 3, 5, 7, 11, 15, 19 and 23, which matched visits V03 through V10. The donors had newly diagnosed IDH1-mutant astrocytomas of WHO grade 3 or 4 that showed loss of nuclear ATRX. The samples were drawn from NOA16, a multicentre, single-arm, open-label phase I trial in Germany that tested a mutant IDH1 peptide vaccine in humans for the first time. Genomic DNA for TCRB sequencing was extracted from EDTA blood using the DNeasy Blood and Tissue Kit.

The chain joins TRBV5-1 to TRBJ2-7, with the D call perhaps TRBD1 or TRBD2, each one matching 5 bases. Sequenced material: PBMCs, taken from a glioma patient whose treatment included an IDH1 peptide vaccine. The clonotype was recovered from a man between 18 and 35 years old with glioma. Some clones in this sample may be carry-over from other donors' samples. The nucleotide sequence reads TGCGCCAGCAGCTTTGGTGAGGGGATTACCTACTACGAGCAGTACTTC. This yields the protein CASSFGEGITYYEQYF.